This T cell receptor beta chain was sequenced for a study of human T cells and chemical hapten exposure. As to time point: pre-sensitization, week 0. Treatment noted: therapeutic diphenylcyclopropenone sensitization with weekly scalp DPC. This clonotype has at least ten counts. Its antigen is currently unknown. Findings and caveats of the study: DPC sensitization left the count of TCRs above 1 in 1000 unchanged.

Attachment of unique molecular identifiers to individual cDNA molecules was performed in the library. One entry per CDR3 protein results from TCRdb running MiXCR on the RACE reads. The sample has about 380,000 distinct CDR3 sequences, about 5.1% seen once. The germline gives CDR1 DFQATT, CDR2 SNEGSKA (reference sequence). The CDR3 is 15 residues long. The germline V and J ends were trimmed by 2 bases and 2 bases, with 14 bases remaining between them. The sequences come from whole blood, collected in connection with sensitization to the hapten diphenylcyclopropenone (DPC). The chain combines TRBV20-1 with TRBJ2-3, with D perhaps given as TRBD1 or TRBD2 (5 bases each). The TCR sequence derives from a woman between 50 and 59 years old with alopecia areata. Some clones in this sample may be carry-over from other donors' samples. The CDR3 loop reads CSARSPRGVTDTQYF. CDR3 coding DNA: TGCAGTGCTAGATCACCGCGAGGGGTCACAGATACGCAGTATTTT.